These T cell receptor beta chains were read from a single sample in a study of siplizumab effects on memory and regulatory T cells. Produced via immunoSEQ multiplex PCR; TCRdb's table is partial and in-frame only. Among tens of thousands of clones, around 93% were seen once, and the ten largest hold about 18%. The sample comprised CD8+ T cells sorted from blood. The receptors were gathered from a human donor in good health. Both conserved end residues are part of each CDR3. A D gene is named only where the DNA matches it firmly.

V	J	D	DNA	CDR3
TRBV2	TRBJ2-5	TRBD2	TGTGCCAGCAGTGAAGCTACTAGCGGAGAGACCCAGTACTTC	CASSEATSGETQYF
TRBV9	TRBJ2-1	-	TGTGCCAGCAGCGTAGTTTTCAATGAGCAGTTCTTC	CASSVVFNEQFF
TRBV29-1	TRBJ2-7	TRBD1	TGCAGCGTTGAAAAGACAGGGCCGACCTACGAGCAGTACTTC	CSVEKTGPTYEQYF
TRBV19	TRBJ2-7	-	TGTGCCAGTAGTATAGTGGCTACCGACTCCTACGAGCAGTACTTC	CASSIVATDSYEQYF
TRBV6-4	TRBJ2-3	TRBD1	TGTGCCAGCAGTGACACGACAGGGGCGGATACGCAGTATTTT	CASSDTTGADTQYF
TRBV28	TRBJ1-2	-	TGTGCCAGCAGCCCAACCGGGACGGCCCGGGGCTACACCTTC	CASSPTGTARGYTF
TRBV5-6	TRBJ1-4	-	TGTGCCAGCAGCCTGGGGCCTGAAAAACTGTTTTTT	CASSLGPEKLFF
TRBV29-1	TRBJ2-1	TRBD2	TGCAGCGTGCCAAGCGGGGCTTTAAATGAGCAGTTCTTC	CSVPSGALNEQFF
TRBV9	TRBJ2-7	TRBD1	TGTGCCAGCAGCGCCACAGGGGGAGGAATTTACGAGCAGTACTTC	CASSATGGGIYEQYF
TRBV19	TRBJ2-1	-	TGTGCCAGTAGCGACACCTACCTTGGGTTTGAGCAGTTCTTC	CASSDTYLGFEQFF
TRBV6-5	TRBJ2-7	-	TGTGCCAGCAGTTACTCATATAGGACTGACTCCTACGAGCAGTACTTC	CASSYSYRTDSYEQYF
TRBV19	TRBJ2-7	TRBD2	TGTGCCAGTAGTATACAGACTAGCGGGTATCCCACCTACGAGCAGTACTTC	CASSIQTSGYPTYEQYF